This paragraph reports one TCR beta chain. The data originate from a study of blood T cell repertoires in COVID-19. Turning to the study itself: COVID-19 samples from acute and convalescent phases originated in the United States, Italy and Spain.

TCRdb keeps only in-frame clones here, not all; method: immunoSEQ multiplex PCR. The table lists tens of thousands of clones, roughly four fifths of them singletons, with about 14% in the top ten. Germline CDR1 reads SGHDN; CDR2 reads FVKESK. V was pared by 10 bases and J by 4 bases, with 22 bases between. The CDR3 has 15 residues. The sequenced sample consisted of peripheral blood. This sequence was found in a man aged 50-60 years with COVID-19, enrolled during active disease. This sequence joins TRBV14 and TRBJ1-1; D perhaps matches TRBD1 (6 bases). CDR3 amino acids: CATSGGGALGTEAFF. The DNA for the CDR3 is TGTGCCACCTCAGGAGGGGGGGCTTTGGGCACTGAAGCTTTCTTT.